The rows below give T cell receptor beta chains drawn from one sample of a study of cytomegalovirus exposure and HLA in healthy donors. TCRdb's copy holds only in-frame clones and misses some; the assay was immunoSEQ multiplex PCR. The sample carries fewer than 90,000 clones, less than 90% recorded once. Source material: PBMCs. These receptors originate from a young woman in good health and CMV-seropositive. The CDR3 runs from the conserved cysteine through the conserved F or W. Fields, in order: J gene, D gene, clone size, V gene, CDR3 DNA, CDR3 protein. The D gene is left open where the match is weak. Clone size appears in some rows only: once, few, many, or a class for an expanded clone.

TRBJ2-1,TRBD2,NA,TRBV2,TGTGCCAGCAGCGGAGGGACTAGACACCAGGGGCAGTTCTTC,CASSGGTRHQGQFF
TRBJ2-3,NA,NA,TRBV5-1,TGCGCCAGCAGCTTTAGTTCGTCGAATACGCAGTATTTT,CASSFSSSNTQYF
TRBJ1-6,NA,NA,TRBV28,TGTGCCAGCAGTTTGCCGGTTTCACCCCTCCACTTT,CASSLPVSPLHF
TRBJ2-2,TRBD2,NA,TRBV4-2,TGTGCCAGCAGCCAAGGACTAGCGGGGGACCCCGGGGAGCTGTTTTTT,CASSQGLAGDPGELFF
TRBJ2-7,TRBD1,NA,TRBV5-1,TGCGCCAGCAGCCGGCAGGGGGCGGTCGACGAGCAGTACTTC,CASSRQGAVDEQYF
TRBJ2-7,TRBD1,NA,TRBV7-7,TGTGCCAGCAGCTTAGGGACAGGGGTGGGTGAGCAGTACTTC,CASSLGTGVGEQYF
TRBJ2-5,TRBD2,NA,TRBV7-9,TGTGCCAGCAGCCCACTTGGGGCAGCGGGGGAGACCCAGTACTTC,CASSPLGAAGETQYF
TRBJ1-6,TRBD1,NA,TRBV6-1,TGTGCCAGCAGGAGGACAGGTGGGCATAATTCACCCCTCCACTTT,CASRRTGGHNSPLHF
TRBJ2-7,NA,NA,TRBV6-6,TGTGCCAGCAGTTACACGGGGAATATTTACGAGCAGTACTTC,CASSYTGNIYEQYF
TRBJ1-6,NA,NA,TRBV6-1,TGTGCCAGCAGTTTAGTAAGCTCCTATAATTCACCCCTCCACTTT,CASSLVSSYNSPLHF
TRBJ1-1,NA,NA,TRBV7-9,TGTGCCAGCAGCCCTTTTACCAGTTTCACTGAAGCTTTCTTT,CASSPFTSFTEAFF
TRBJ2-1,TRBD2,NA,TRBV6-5,TGTGCCAGCAGTTACTCGTTTAGCGGGGGGGGAGAGCAGTTCTTC,CASSYSFSGGGEQFF
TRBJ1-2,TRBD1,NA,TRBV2,TGTGCCAGCAGTGAGGTGGACAGGGACGTGGTTCGGTATGGCTACACCTTC,CASSEVDRDVVRYGYTF
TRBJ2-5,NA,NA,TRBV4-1,TGCGCCAGCAGCCAAAGGATTGTAGGAGGGGGCGGCGTGACCCAGTACTTC,CASSQRIVGGGGVTQYF
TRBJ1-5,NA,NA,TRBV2,TGTGCCAGCAGTGAAGCGTCGGGGGGCAATCAGCCCCAGCATTTT,CASSEASGGNQPQHF
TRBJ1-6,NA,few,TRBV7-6,TGTGCCAGCAGCCAACAGGGATTTGTACCCCTCCACTTT,CASSQQGFVPLHF
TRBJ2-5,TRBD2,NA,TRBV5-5,TGTGCCAGCAGCTTTAGCGGGGGGGCCGAAGGGACCCAGTACTTC,CASSFSGGAEGTQYF
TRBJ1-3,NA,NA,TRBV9,TGTGCCAGCAGCGTAGCGGCGCGGGACTCTGGAAACACCATATATTTT,CASSVAARDSGNTIYF
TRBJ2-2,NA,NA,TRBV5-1,TGCGCCAGCAGCTTGCCCGAGTCCGGGGAGCTGTTTTTT,CASSLPESGELFF
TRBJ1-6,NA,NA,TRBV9,TGTGCCAGCAGCGTAGAAACAAGATATAATTCACCCCTCCACTTT,CASSVETRYNSPLHF
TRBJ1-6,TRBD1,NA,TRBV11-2,TGTGCCAGCAGCCCGGGACAGGGAAGTGCGCGGGCCCTCCACTTT,CASSPGQGSARALHF
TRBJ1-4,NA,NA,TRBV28,TGTGTGACTGACGCTAATGAAAAACTGTTTTTT,CVTDANEKLFF
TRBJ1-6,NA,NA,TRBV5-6,TGTGCCAGCAGCCCCAGGGTCCGGAGCTCCTATAATTCACCCCTCCACTTT,CASSPRVRSSYNSPLHF
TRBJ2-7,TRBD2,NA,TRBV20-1,TGCAGTGGGGGAGGGCCCCTCGAGCAGTACTTC,CSGGGPLEQYF
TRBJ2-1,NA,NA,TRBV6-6,TGTGCCAGCAGTTATTTGGGACAAAGGAGCGATGAGCAGTTCTTC,CASSYLGQRSDEQFF
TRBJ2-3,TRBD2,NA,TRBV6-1,TGTGCCAGCAGTGAACTGGGCGGGGGGGCAGATACGCAGTATTTT,CASSELGGGADTQYF
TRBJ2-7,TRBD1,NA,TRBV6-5,TGTGCCAGCAGATGGGACAGGGATGGCGAGCAGTACTTC,CASRWDRDGEQYF
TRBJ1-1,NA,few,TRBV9,TGTGCCAGCAGCTTGAGGCGGAACACTGAAGCTTTCTTT,CASSLRRNTEAFF
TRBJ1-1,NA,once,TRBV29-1,TGCAGCGGGGGGGAGGACACTGAAGCTTTCTTT,CSGGEDTEAFF
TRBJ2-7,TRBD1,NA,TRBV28,TGTGCCAGCAGTTTCCCTTTTTCCTGGGACAGGGTTATAACCTACGAGCAGTACTTC,CASSFPFSWDRVITYEQYF
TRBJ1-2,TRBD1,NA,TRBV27,TGTGCCAGCAGTCGGGACAGAGCGAGAGGCTACACCTTC,CASSRDRARGYTF
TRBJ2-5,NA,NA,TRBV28,TGTGCCAGCAGTTTCCCAGGCTTCCAAGAGACCCAGTACTTC,CASSFPGFQETQYF
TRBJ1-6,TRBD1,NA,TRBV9,TGTGCCAGCAGCGTAGAGGACAGGGGGATCTCCTATAATTCACCCCTCCACTTT,CASSVEDRGISYNSPLHF
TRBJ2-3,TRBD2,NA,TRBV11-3,TGTGCCAGCAGCTTGGGCGGGGGGGCTAGAGATACGCAGTATTTT,CASSLGGGARDTQYF
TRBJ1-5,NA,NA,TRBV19,TGTGCCAGTAGTATGTCCCCGAATCAGCCCCAGCATTTT,CASSMSPNQPQHF
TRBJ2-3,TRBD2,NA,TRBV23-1,TGCGCCAGCCTAGCGGGGGACCCCACAGATACGCAGTATTTT,CASLAGDPTDTQYF
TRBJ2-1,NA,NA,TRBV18,TGTGCCAGCTCACTACGAACAGGGTCTACCAGCAATGAGCAGTTCTTC,CASSLRTGSTSNEQFF
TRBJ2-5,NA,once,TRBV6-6,TGTGCCAGCAGTCGGCAGGGTTCGGGAGAGACCCAGTACTTC,CASSRQGSGETQYF
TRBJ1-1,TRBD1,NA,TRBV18,TGTGCCAGCTCACCACCGAAGACAGGGTCGAACACTGAAGCTTTCTTT,CASSPPKTGSNTEAFF
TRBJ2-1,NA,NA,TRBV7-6,TGTGCCAGCAGACGGGGGTATGGTAGCGGACAAATCGATGAGCAGTTCTTC,CASRRGYGSGQIDEQFF
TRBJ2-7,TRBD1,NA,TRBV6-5,TGTGCCAGCGGGACAGGGGTTCACGAGCAGTACTTC,CASGTGVHEQYF
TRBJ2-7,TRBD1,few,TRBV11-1,TGTGCCAGCAGCTATAACAGGGGATCCCACGAGCAGTACTTC,CASSYNRGSHEQYF
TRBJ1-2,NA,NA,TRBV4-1,TGCGCCAGCAGCCAAGGGGCAGAATCTGGCTATGGCTACACCTTC,CASSQGAESGYGYTF
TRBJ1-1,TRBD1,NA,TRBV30,TGTGCCTGGAGGCTTGGGACAGCCACTGAAGCTTTCTTT,CAWRLGTATEAFF
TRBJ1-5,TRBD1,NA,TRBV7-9,TGTGCCAGCAGCCGAGCAGGGGGAGATCAGCCCCAGCATTTT,CASSRAGGDQPQHF
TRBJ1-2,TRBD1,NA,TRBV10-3,TGTGCCATCTCACAGGGGAATAACTATGGCTACACCTTC,CAISQGNNYGYTF
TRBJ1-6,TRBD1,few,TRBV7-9,TGTGCCAGCAGCCCAGGACAGGGACGTAATTCACCCCTCCACTTT,CASSPGQGRNSPLHF
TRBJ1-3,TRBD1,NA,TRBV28,TGTGCCAGCAGCCTGACAGGGGGCTCTGGAAACACCATATATTTT,CASSLTGGSGNTIYF
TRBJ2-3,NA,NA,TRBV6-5,TGTGCCAGCAGTACCTCCGGGGATACGCAGTATTTT,CASSTSGDTQYF
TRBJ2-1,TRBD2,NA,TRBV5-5,TGTGCCAGCAGGGGGAACTTAGCGGGGGGCGCTTACAATGAGCAGTTCTTC,CASRGNLAGGAYNEQFF
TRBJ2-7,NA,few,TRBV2,TGTGCCAGCAAGGAGGGGCACGAGCAGTACTTC,CASKEGHEQYF
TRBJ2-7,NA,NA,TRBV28,TGTGCCAGCAGTTTAAGAGACTATAAGTACTTC,CASSLRDYKYF
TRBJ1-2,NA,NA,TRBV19,TGTGCCAGTAGTATAAAGGGCAGGGGAGACTATGGCTACACCTTC,CASSIKGRGDYGYTF
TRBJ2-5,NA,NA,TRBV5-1,TGCGCCAGCAGCGGGGGGTCCCAAGAGACCCAGTACTTC,CASSGGSQETQYF
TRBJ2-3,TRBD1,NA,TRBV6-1,TGTGCCAGCAGTGAATTTGGGGTTCTTCTGACAGGGGGCCCTACAGATACGCAGTATTTT,CASSEFGVLLTGGPTDTQYF